This TCR beta chain was obtained from a study of response to subunit inactivated influenza vaccine. Study-wide results and caveats: The authors put forward the suggestion that each seasonal influenza vaccination may bring in only a limited number of new T cells.

The table lists this clonotype with a few counts. Its antigen is unknown. Germline V lookup: CDR1 DFQATT, CDR2 SNEGSKA (reference sequence). This CDR3 region has 14 residues. V lost 4 bases to trimming and J lost 4 bases; unmatched junction nucleotides: 4. TCRdb called the RT-PCR reads again in MiXCR, with one record for every CDR3 protein. The table shows 530,000 or so distinct CDR3 sequences, with 12% occurring only once. The chain joins TRBV20-1 to TRBJ2-4; 10 nucleotides align to TRBD2. The sequencing here drew on PBMCs from blood, taken on the day of vaccination. This TCR derives from a man aged 45 to 65 who received an inactivated influenza vaccine. CDR3 protein: CSAKREGGKNIQYF. The CDR3 nucleotides are TGCAGTGCTAAGCGGGAGGGGGGAAAAAACATTCAGTACTTC.